What follows are 9 T cell receptor beta chains derived from one specimen sequenced in a study of T-cell reconstitution after alpha-beta-depleted transplantation in children. During its preparation, the TCRbeta library received unique molecular identifiers. One entry per CDR3 protein results from TCRdb running MiXCR on the PCR reads. The sample shows some 440,000 distinct CDR3 sequences, roughly 17% of them seen only once. The sequenced sample was PBMCs, mostly from graft donor cells, obtained 360 days after TCRalphabeta/CD19-depleted stem cell transplant. These receptors all stem from a boy under two years old who had a stem cell transplant for Wiskott-Aldrich syndrome, so the T cells may come from the graft donor.

The V call is TRBV28, the J call TRBJ2-7, with 7 bases aligning to TRBD1. In germline, CDR1 is MDHEN, CDR2 SYDVKM. V gave up 4 bases and J gave up 1 base; unmatched junction bases: 4. The CDR3 spans 14 residues. The CDR3 here is CASSSTGVSYEQYF. The CDR3 region has the DNA TGTGCCAGCAGTTCTACAGGGGTGTCCTACGAGCAGTACTTC.

Only a few counts were recorded for this clonotype. The chain uses TRBV29-1 and TRBJ2-1, with D tentatively TRBD1 (6 bases). V was trimmed by 8 bases and J by 8 bases, leaving 19 bases between them. The CDR3 sequence is 13 residues long. Germline loops: CDR1 SQVTM, CDR2 ANQGSEA. The CDR3 region has the DNA TGCAGCTTCACTAGGGGGAGTTGGTATGAGCAGTTCTTC. Amino acid sequence: CSFTRGSWYEQFF.

In its sample, this clonotype was seen a few times. This chain connects TRBV12-3 or TRBV12-4 to TRBJ2-5; D remains unclear. Trimming removed 7 bases at V and 0 bases at J, with 24 bases between. The length of the CDR3 is 18 residues. CDR3 residues: CASNSSPLTQYNQETQYF. The CDR3, as DNA: TGTGCCAGCAACTCATCGCCCCTTACACAGTACAACCAAGAGACCCAGTACTTC.

This clonotype was counted many times. V usage is TRBV9 and J usage is TRBJ2-1; 12 bases align to TRBD2. The germline gives CDR1 SGDLS, CDR2 YYNGEE. V lost 7 bases and J lost 7; bases outside the gene matches: 12. CDR3 length: 16 residues. CDR3 amino acids: CASGPLGLAGLNEQFF. The CDR3 DNA reads as TGTGCCAGCGGCCCTCTTGGACTAGCGGGACTAAATGAGCAGTTCTTC.

This clonotype was seen a handful of times. The genes are TRBV4-1 and TRBJ1-4; weak D call: TRBD1 (5 bases). V was pared by 3 bases and J by 10 bases, with 21 bases between. This CDR3 comprises 16 residues. Germline loops: CDR1 MGHRA, CDR2 YSYEKL. This CDR3 is CASSHGTLVPGGKLFF. For the CDR3, the DNA is TGCGCCAGCAGCCATGGAACACTAGTACCTGGGGGAAAACTGTTTTTT.

In this sample, this clonotype turned up a few times. This chain connects TRBV7-9 to TRBJ2-7; D is undetermined. CDR1 SEHNR and CDR2 FQNEAQ come from the germline V gene (reference sequence). The CDR3 consists of 15 residues. V was pared by 3 bases and J by 1 base, with 13 bases between. The CDR3, as DNA: TGTGCCAGCAGCTTGTCAGCTGTAATTTCCTACGAGCAGTACTTC. It yields the protein CASSLSAVISYEQYF.

The gene calls are TRBV6-2 or TRBV6-3 and TRBJ2-7, with D possibly TRBD2 on 5 matching bases. Germline CDR1 MNHEY, CDR2 SVGEGT. V shed 7 bases and J shed 0 bases, with 10 bases lying between them. The CDR3 loop spans 13 amino acids. CDR3 sequence reads: CASTFGGSYEQYF. The CDR3 DNA follows: TGTGCCAGCACCTTCGGAGGCTCCTACGAGCAGTACTTC.

J is TRBJ1-1 and V is TRBV10-3, with D possibly matching TRBD1 (5 bases). Trimming removed 6 bases at V and 0 bases at J, with 8 bases between. The CDR3 consists of 13 residues. Germline V gene sequence: CDR1 ENHRY, CDR2 SYGVKD. The CDR3 DNA reads TGTGCCATCAGCAGGGCCGTGAACACTGAAGCTTTCTTT. Translation: CAISRAVNTEAFF.

Only a few counts were recorded for this clonotype. The CDR3 loop is CASSQQTGAGETQYF. In DNA form, the CDR3 reads TGTGCCAGCAGCCAACAGACAGGGGCCGGGGAGACCCAGTACTTC. The chain combines TRBV7-9 with TRBJ2-5; 8 nucleotides match TRBD1. The CDR3 is made up of 15 amino acids. J was trimmed by 5 bases and V by 5 bases; bases with no gene match: 10. Germline lookup yields CDR1 SEHNR and CDR2 FQNEAQ (reference sequence).